These T cell receptor beta chains were read from a single sample in a study of T cell responses to AZD1222 COVID-19 vaccine. TCRdb's copy holds only in-frame clones and misses some; the assay was immunoSEQ multiplex PCR. The repertoire has about 100,000 clones, over 75% of them found once; the top ten carry 1% to 1.5%. The starting material was peripheral blood, obtained on day 0 of AZD1222 vaccination. The source of these receptors is an adult in good health. CDR3s include the opening cysteine and the closing phenylalanine or tryptophan. A D gene is named only where the DNA matches it firmly. Only some rows state a clone size, as once, few, many or a class for expanded clones.

.	.	TRBV5-6	TRBJ1-1	TGTGCCAGCAACGGGTTGAACACTGAAGCTTTCTTT	CASNGLNTEAFF
.	TRBD1	TRBV9	TRBJ2-1	TGTGCCAGCAGCTCATGGGACAGGGCGGATGAGCAGTTCTTC	CASSSWDRADEQFF
.	.	TRBV4-1	TRBJ2-7	TGCGCCAGCACCCAAGGCCCCGCGGGGAGCTACGAGCAGTACTTC	CASTQGPAGSYEQYF
.	TRBD1	TRBV6-2/TRBV6-3	TRBJ1-4	TGTGCCAGCAGTTACTGGGGACAGGGAGATGAAAAACTGTTTTTT	CASSYWGQGDEKLFF
.	TRBD1	TRBV7-7	TRBJ2-5	TGTGCCAGCAGCCCCCGGGACAGGGCTGGAGAGACCCAGTACTTC	CASSPRDRAGETQYF
.	.	TRBV14	TRBJ1-4	TGTGCCAGCAGCCTCCTCGGAAGGGAAAAACTGTTTTTT	CASSLLGREKLFF
.	.	TRBV3-1/TRBV3-2	TRBJ2-5	TGTGCCAGCAGTCTAGACATCCAAGAGACCCAGTACTTC	CASSLDIQETQYF
.	TRBD1	TRBV28	TRBJ2-5	TGTGCCAGCAGTTTCCTTCTACGGACAGGGTTTCCAGAGACCCAGTACTTC	CASSFLLRTGFPETQYF
.	.	TRBV20-1	TRBJ2-7	TGCAGTGCCCCCCACGGCTACGAGCAGTACTTC	CSAPHGYEQYF
.	TRBD2	TRBV5-1	TRBJ2-5	TGCGCCAGCAGCTTATATACTAGCGGGGGCCAAGAGACCCAGTACTTC	CASSLYTSGGQETQYF
.	.	TRBV4-1	TRBJ2-5	TGCGCCAGCAGTCTTGGCGAAGTGGGGATTCAGACCCAGTACTTC	CASSLGEVGIQTQYF
.	.	TRBV29-1	TRBJ2-3	TGCAGCGTTCGCCCCCACAGAGGGCCTGGAGGCACAGATACGCAGTATTTT	CSVRPHRGPGGTDTQYF
.	.	TRBV3-1/TRBV3-2	TRBJ2-3	TGTGCCAGCAGCCAAGCGGGCACAGATACGCAGTATTTT	CASSQAGTDTQYF
.	TRBD1	TRBV7-9	TRBJ2-1	TGTGCCAGCAGCTTAAGGACAGGGGGCTCCTACAATGAGCAGTTCTTC	CASSLRTGGSYNEQFF
.	.	TRBV6-6	TRBJ1-2	TGTGCCAGCAGTCGCCAGGACGGGAACTATGGCTACACCTTC	CASSRQDGNYGYTF
.	TRBD1	TRBV5-6	TRBJ1-1	TGTGCCAGCATGACAGGGGGGTTGACCACTGAAGCTTTCTTT	CASMTGGLTTEAFF
.	TRBD1	TRBV30	TRBJ1-4	TGTGCCTGGCAGACAGGGGGTAATGAAAAACTGTTTTTT	CAWQTGGNEKLFF
.	.	TRBV11-2	TRBJ2-7	TGTGCCAGCAGCTTATTTCCCTACGAGCAGTACTTC	CASSLFPYEQYF
.	.	TRBV12-5	TRBJ2-7	TGTGCTAGTGGTACCGACGGGGCCTACGAGCAGTACTTC	CASGTDGAYEQYF
.	.	TRBV3-1/TRBV3-2	TRBJ1-1	TGTGCCAGCAGCCCACTCTTCGGGTACACCACTGAAGCTTTCTTT	CASSPLFGYTTEAFF
.	TRBD1	TRBV28	TRBJ1-2	TGTGCCAGCAGTACCCTGACAGGGGTAGGCTACACCTTC	CASSTLTGVGYTF
.	.	TRBV6-5	TRBJ1-5	TGTGCCAGCAGTTACTCCAGGGGCAATCAGCCCCAGCATTTT	CASSYSRGNQPQHF
.	TRBD1	TRBV27	TRBJ1-1	TGTGCCAGCAGGACAGGGGCATTCGACACTGAAGCTTTCTTT	CASRTGAFDTEAFF
.	.	TRBV6-4	TRBJ2-3	TGTGCCAGCAGTAGCTCGGGGGGCACAGATACGCAGTATTTT	CASSSSGGTDTQYF
.	.	TRBV6-5	TRBJ1-1	TGTGCCAGCAGTTTGATACAGGGTGTCGACACTGAAGCTTTCTTT	CASSLIQGVDTEAFF
.	.	TRBV3-1/TRBV3-2	TRBJ2-1	TGTGCCAGCAGCCGGGGGTACAATGAGCAGTTCTTC	CASSRGYNEQFF
.	.	TRBV4-2	TRBJ2-7	TGTGCCAGCAGCCAAACGGTGGTCGGGGCCGGGCAGTACTTC	CASSQTVVGAGQYF
.	.	TRBV7-9	TRBJ1-1	TGTGCCAGCAGCCCAGCAGTCCCCAACACTGAAGCTTTCTTT	CASSPAVPNTEAFF
.	.	TRBV6-4	TRBJ1-2	TGTGCCAGCAGACCTCATTACGGGGGCTGGGGCTATGGCTACACCTTC	CASRPHYGGWGYGYTF
.	TRBD1	TRBV7-8	TRBJ1-4	TGTGCCAGCAGCTCAAAAGAGGTCCAGGGGGCGGTCAAACTGTTTTTT	CASSSKEVQGAVKLFF
.	.	TRBV2	TRBJ1-6	TGTGCCAGCAGTGAAATCAGGCAGGGGAATTCACCCCTCCACTTT	CASSEIRQGNSPLHF
.	.	TRBV4-1	TRBJ1-2	TGCGCCAGCAGCCAAGTCGGGTGGGATGGCTACACCTTC	CASSQVGWDGYTF
.	.	TRBV6-5	TRBJ1-1	TGTGCCAGCAGGAGCCCGTGGGGGGGGACTGAAGCTTTCTTT	CASRSPWGGTEAFF
.	.	TRBV19	TRBJ1-3	TGTGCCAGTAGTATGGACGCAACAGGCTTCTCTGGAAACACCATATATTTT	CASSMDATGFSGNTIYF
.	.	TRBV12-3/TRBV12-4	TRBJ1-3	TGTGCCAGCAGTTGGACATTTGGAAACACCATATATTTT	CASSWTFGNTIYF
.	.	TRBV12-3/TRBV12-4	TRBJ1-1	TGTGCCAGCAGTTACCTGGGGCAGCAAGCTTTCTTT	CASSYLGQQAFF
.	.	TRBV7-9	TRBJ1-2	TGTGCCAGCAGCCAGCAGGTGGCGGGCATTGGCTACACCTTC	CASSQQVAGIGYTF
few	.	TRBV12-3/TRBV12-4	TRBJ2-3	TGTGCCAGCAGTTTGGCCAGCACAGATACGCAGTATTTT	CASSLASTDTQYF
few	.	TRBV5-1	TRBJ1-6	TGCGCCAGCAGCGCAACAGGGAGGGATTCACCCCTCCACTTT	CASSATGRDSPLHF
.	TRBD1	TRBV11-2	TRBJ1-6	TGTGCCAGCAGCTTAACGACAGGGGGGTTAAGCTCCTATAATTCACCCCTCCACTTT	CASSLTTGGLSSYNSPLHF
.	.	TRBV20-1	TRBJ1-2	TGCAGTGCTAGTGCAACCTCCTGGCCCGGCTACACCTTC	CSASATSWPGYTF
.	.	TRBV5-4	TRBJ1-6	TGTGCCAGCAGCTTGGCAGCCAGGGACCCGGGTTCACCCCTCCACTTT	CASSLAARDPGSPLHF
once	.	TRBV27	TRBJ2-7	TGTGCCACGGAGTACGAGCAGTACTTC	CATEYEQYF